The 22 T cell receptor beta chains below all came from one sample that was sequenced in a study of cytotoxic CD8 clonotypes in ibrutinib-treated CLL. Clones were read by immunoSEQ multiplex PCR, and TCRdb kept only the in-frame ones, dropping some. The table lists approximately 320,000 clones, 60% to 80% of them singletons. Here the sequenced sample was PBMCs, taken after 36 months of ibrutinib treatment. Receptor source: a human donor with chronic lymphocytic leukemia.

The rearrangement links TRBV6-1 to TRBJ2-7; D gene ambiguous. V dropped 4 bases and J dropped 9 bases, with 13 bases sitting between them. CDR1 and CDR2 from the germline V gene are MNHNS and SASEGT. The CDR3 runs 12 residues. The CDR3 bases are TGTGCCAGCAGTGGCAGCAAGTCACGGCAGTACTTC. It codes for CASSGSKSRQYF.

V and J are TRBV7-8 and TRBJ2-7; TRBD2 matches 10 bases. CDR3 size: 18 residues. V was clipped by 5 bases and J by 3 bases; unmatched bases: 16. CDR1 and CDR2 (germline): SGHVS, FQNEAQ. The CDR3 nucleotides read TGTGCCAGCAGCCGAGAGCGGCTAGCGGGAGCTCCGGGCTACGAGCAGTACTTC. Encoded protein: CASSRERLAGAPGYEQYF.

The chain is built from TRBV11-2 and TRBJ2-7, with TRBD1 matching over 7 bases. J gave up 6 bases and V 4 bases, and 9 bases lay outside the gene matches. This CDR3 region has 14 residues. CDR1 and CDR2 (germline): SGHAT, FQNNGV. CDR3 amino acids: CASSYDRAPSEQYF. The CDR3 DNA is TGTGCCAGCAGCTACGACAGGGCTCCAAGCGAGCAGTACTTC.

The chain combines TRBV7-2 with TRBJ2-7; D perhaps matches TRBD1 (5 bases). The V gene's germline CDR1 is SGHTA and CDR2 FQGNSA. V was trimmed by 1 base and J by 2 bases, leaving 18 bases between them. The CDR3 has 17 residues. CDR3 DNA: TGTGCCAGCAGCTTAGTGCCGTTTTTGGCCAGGGCCTACGAGCAGTACTTC. It specifies CASSLVPFLARAYEQYF.

The chain couples TRBV11-2 to TRBJ2-3; D gene ambiguous. V gave up 5 bases and J gave up 4 bases, with 7 bases separating them. Germline loops: CDR1 SGHAT, CDR2 FQNNGV. The CDR3 has 12 amino acids. The CDR3 reads CASSPQSDTQYF. For the CDR3, the DNA is TGTGCCAGCAGCCCTCAATCAGATACGCAGTATTTT. The full variable domain, with the rest looked up from reference TRBV11-2 and TRBJ2-3, is EAGVAQSPRYKIIEKRQSVAFWCNPISGHATLYWYQQILGQGPKLLIQFQNNGVVDDSQLPKDRFSAERLKGVDSTLKIQPAKLEDSAVYLCASSPQSDTQYFGPGTRLTVL.

The CDR3 protein is CASSLEDRKNIQYF. DNA of the CDR3: TGCGCCAGCAGCTTGGAGGACAGAAAAAACATTCAGTACTTC. The chain carries TRBV5-1 and TRBJ2-4; a weak D match, TRBD1 (6 bases). Germline values: CDR1 SGHRS, CDR2 YFSETQ. The V and J ends lost 0 bases and 4 bases respectively, with 8 bases between them. The CDR3 is 14 residues long.

This clone was seen only a few times. This sequence joins TRBV6-1 and TRBJ2-1, with TRBD2 matching 7 bases. The germline gives CDR1 MNHNS, CDR2 SASEGT. The J segment lost 1 base and the V segment lost 6 bases, leaving 6 bases of the junction unmatched. The CDR3 is 15 amino acids. The CDR3 sequence is CASRPTSLSYNEQFF. The CDR3 DNA is TGTGCCAGCAGACCGACTAGCCTTTCCTACAATGAGCAGTTCTTC.

The chain links TRBV5-5 to TRBJ2-1; 11 nucleotides agree with TRBD2. The germline CDR1 and CDR2 sequences are SGHKS and YYEKEE (reference sequence). Trimming at V came to 3 bases and at J to 3 bases, leaving 2 bases not matched to a gene. The CDR3 has 15 amino acids. The CDR3 reads CASSWGLADYNEQFF. CDR3 nucleotides: TGTGCCAGCAGCTGGGGACTAGCGGACTACAATGAGCAGTTCTTC.

The rearrangement uses TRBV7-3 and TRBJ2-3, with D perhaps TRBD1 or TRBD2 (5 bases each). The CDR3 is 14 residues long. V was pared by 4 bases and J by 4 bases, with 12 bases between. Per the germline V gene, CDR1 is SGHTA and CDR2 is FQGTGA. The CDR3 nucleotides are TGTGCCAGCAGCTCCACGGGGCGCGCAGATACGCAGTATTTT. This codes for CASSSTGRADTQYF.

The chain links TRBV7-2 to TRBJ2-3; 9 nucleotides align to TRBD2. The CDR3 is 15 amino acids. Germline assignment: CDR1 SGHTA and CDR2 FQGNSA. The J segment lost 3 bases and the V segment lost 2 bases, leaving 3 bases of the junction unmatched. The CDR3 is CASSLKREVTDTQYF. The CDR3 bases are TGTGCCAGCAGCTTAAAGCGGGAGGTAACAGATACGCAGTATTTT.

The chain is built from TRBV4-1 and TRBJ2-3; 11 nucleotides align to TRBD2. This CDR3 region has 15 residues. Trimming removed 6 bases from V and 1 base from J; junction bases left unmatched: 3. Germline lookup yields CDR1 MGHRA and CDR2 YSYEKL. This chain's CDR3 is CASSKLAGGTDTQYF. For the CDR3, the DNA is TGCGCCAGCAGTAAACTAGCGGGAGGCACAGATACGCAGTATTTT.

Note on this clone: As the CDR3 is not closed by the conserved phenylalanine or tryptophan, this likely results from a read error. The limits of the CDR3 on the DNA are not certain, so only TCRdb's listed CDR3 is given. V and J are TRBV4-1 and TRBJ2-7. The CDR3 is 15 amino acids long, termini counted. The germline V gene has CDR1 MGHRA and CDR2 YSYEKL. CDR3 sequence: CASSPDPNSGTPRQY.

V is TRBV29-1 and J is TRBJ2-2, with TRBD2 identical over 13 bases. The length of the CDR3 is 16 residues. The germline V gene encodes CDR1 SQVTM and CDR2 ANQGSEA. The V segment lost 6 bases and the J segment 4 bases; nucleotides outside the gene matches: 8. The CDR3 coding sequence is TGCAGCGTCGCCGGACTAGCGGGAGTCGGCACCGGGGAGCTGTTTTTT. Translated: CSVAGLAGVGTGELFF.

This clone was seen a few times. The chain couples TRBV4-3 to TRBJ1-2, with 7 positions matching TRBD1. Germline V gives CDR1 LGHNA, CDR2 YSLEER. The CDR3 has 13 amino acids. Trimming took 1 base from V and 6 from J; bases not matched to a gene: 2. CDR3 sequence (DNA): TGCGCCAGCAGCCAAGGCAGGGGGAATGGCTACACCTTC. Amino acid sequence: CASSQGRGNGYTF.

Regarding this clone: Other nucleotide sequences in the sample specify the same CDR3. J is TRBJ1-1 and V is TRBV29-1; no definite D call. Per germline, CDR1 SQVTM and CDR2 ANQGSEA. This CDR3 is 13 amino acids long. Trimming took 6 bases from V and 0 from J, leaving 11 bases between them. In DNA form, the CDR3 reads TGCAGCGTCGCCGGGAGGATGAACACTGAAGCTTTCTTT. Amino acids: CSVAGRMNTEAFF.

The chain is built from TRBV25-1 and TRBJ2-5, with TRBD2 identical over 8 bases. V dropped 3 bases and J dropped 2; count of bases not matched to a gene: 8. The CDR3 covers 16 residues. CDR1 MGHDK and CDR2 SYGVNS come from the germline V gene. The CDR3 region has the DNA TGTGCCAGCAGTGAGAGGATAGCGGGATTTCAAGAGACCCAGTACTTC. Protein: CASSERIAGFQETQYF.

A remark on this clone: Different DNA sequences within this sample yield the same CDR3. CDR3 in amino acids: CASSLSTDTQYF. The CDR3 DNA reads as TGTGCCAGCAGTTTGAGCACAGATACGCAGTATTTT. The chain uses TRBV28 and TRBJ2-3; D remains ambiguous. CDR1 MDHEN and CDR2 SYDVKM come from the germline V gene. V was trimmed by 3 bases and J by 0 bases, leaving 1 base between them. CDR3 length equals 12 residues. The entire variable domain, with the rest obtained from reference TRBV28 and TRBJ2-3, is as follows: DVKVTQSSRYLVKRTGEKVFLECVQDMDHENMFWYRQDPGLGLRLIYFSYDVKMKEKGDIPEGYSVSREKKERFSLILESASTNQTSMYLCASSLSTDTQYFGPGTRLTVL.

The sample holds a few counts of this clone. V is TRBV7-9 and J is TRBJ1-1, with a weak D call TRBD1 (5 bases). This CDR3 has 14 amino acids. CDR1 and CDR2 (germline): SEHNR, FQNEAQ (reference sequence). Trimming shortened V by 5 bases and J by 3 bases, and 13 bases separated the two germline ends. CDR3 in DNA: TGTGCCAGCAGCCTTTGGGACGGAGACACTGAAGCTTTCTTT. Its translation: CASSLWDGDTEAFF.

V gene TRBV19 combines with J gene TRBJ2-1; either TRBD1 or TRBD2 may supply D (5 bases each). Germline CDR1 and CDR2: LNHDA and SQIVND (reference sequence). CDR3 length equals 14 residues. V was clipped by 9 bases and J by 4 bases, with 16 bases between them. The CDR3: CASRDGSLYNEQFF. The CDR3 DNA follows: TGTGCCAGCCGGGACGGCTCGTTATACAATGAGCAGTTCTTC.

The gene calls are TRBV19 and TRBJ1-2; tentative D call: TRBD1 (5 bases). Trimming took off 3 bases at V and 0 bases at J, with 20 bases between the two ends. Looked up from germline, CDR1 is LNHDA and CDR2 is SQIVND (reference sequence). The CDR3 contains 18 residues. For the CDR3, the DNA is TGTGCCAGTAGTATCCTCCTTTCTTGGGGACCAGCTAACTATGGCTACACCTTC. It specifies CASSILLSWGPANYGYTF.

V usage is TRBV28 and J usage is TRBJ1-5; TRBD1 is a possible D gene (6 bases). The CDR3 extends over 17 amino acids. Trimming took 5 bases from V and 7 from J, leaving 24 bases between them. CDR1 and CDR2 (germline): MDHEN, SYDVKM. The CDR3: CASSPMTGPRAGQPQHF. CDR3 bases: TGTGCCAGCAGTCCGATGACAGGCCCTCGGGCGGGGCAGCCCCAGCATTTT.

The chain carries TRBV11-2 and TRBJ1-1; D unresolved. The CDR3 sequence is 13 residues long. Trimming took off 5 bases at V and 5 bases at J, with 12 bases between the two ends. Germline CDR1 reads SGHAT; CDR2 reads FQNNGV. The CDR3: CASSLERGTEAFF. The CDR3 DNA follows: TGTGCCAGCAGCCTTGAACGGGGAACTGAAGCTTTCTTT.